The 5 T cell receptor beta chains below all came from one sample that was sequenced in a study of T cell responses to AZD1222 COVID-19 vaccine. Libraries were prepared by immunoSEQ multiplex PCR; TCRdb keeps only in-frame clonotypes and omits some of them. The profile shows under 150,000 clones, approximately 93% of them singletons. The sample in question was peripheral blood, obtained on day 0 of AZD1222 vaccination. These TCRs come from an adult in good health.

The chain employs TRBV5-4 and TRBJ1-1; 7 positions match TRBD1. The CDR3 length is 15 residues. Germline CDR1 reads SGHNT; CDR2 reads YYREEE (reference sequence). V was pared by 3 bases and J by 0 bases, with 5 bases of the junction left unmatched. The CDR3 region has the DNA TGTGCCAGCAGCTGGGAGGGGGCGATGAACACTGAAGCTTTCTTT. Protein sequence: CASSWEGAMNTEAFF. The full variable domain, rest sourced from reference TRBV5-4 and TRBJ1-1, is ETGVTQSPTHLIKTRGQQVTLRCSSQSGHNTVSWYQQALGQGPQFIFQYYREEENGRGNFPPRFSGLQFPNYSSELNVNALELDDSALYLCASSWEGAMNTEAFFGQGTRLTVV.

The rearrangement links TRBV6-6 to TRBJ2-7; D is possibly TRBD1 or TRBD2 (5 bases each). V was cut by 0 bases and J by 5 bases, with 8 bases left in between. From germline, CDR1 is MNHNY and CDR2 SVGAGI (reference sequence). CDR3 length: 13 residues. The CDR3 DNA reads TGTGCCAGCAGTTACTCGAGAGGGGACGAGCAGTACTTC. Its translation is CASSYSRGDEQYF.

The gene calls are TRBV3-1 (or the pseudogene TRBV3-2) and TRBJ2-7; D is uncertain. The V gene lost 6 bases and the J gene lost 6 bases, with 18 bases spanning the gap. The CDR3 loop spans 14 amino acids. The germline gives CDR1 LGHDT, CDR2 YNNKEL (reference sequence). The CDR3 DNA reads TGTGCCAGCAGAGCTACGGACCGCGGTGTCGAGCAGTACTTC. Amino acids: CASRATDRGVEQYF.

This clone was seen only once. The chain recombines TRBV3-1 (or the pseudogene TRBV3-2) with TRBJ2-7, with TRBD2 matching over 8 bases. This CDR3 spans 14 amino acids. The germline V gene encodes CDR1 LGHDT and CDR2 YNNKEL (reference sequence). The trim removed 2 bases at V and 3 bases at J, leaving 3 bases unmatched. CDR3: CASSQTSGDYEQYF. Written as DNA, the CDR3 is TGTGCCAGCAGCCAAACTAGCGGAGACTACGAGCAGTACTTC.

This clone was detected a few times. CDR3 in amino acids: CASSQDRGYGYTF. The CDR3 DNA is TGTGCCAGCAGCCAAGACAGGGGCTATGGCTACACCTTC. The chain recombines TRBV7-2 with TRBJ1-2; TRBD1 agrees at 8 bases. This CDR3 has 13 amino acids. Trimming removed 5 bases from V and 4 bases from J; junction bases left unmatched: 3. Germline V gene data show CDR1 as SGHTA and CDR2 as FQGNSA.